One sample yielded the 18 T cell receptor beta chains listed below, sequenced in a study of synovial regulatory T cells in juvenile arthritis (dated by TCRdb to about 2015). The library came from the immunoSEQ multiplex PCR assay. Here the immuneACCESS table is served through TCRdb, limited to in-frame sequences with V and J called. Missing clones are a known gap in these copies; in checked studies unresolved V genes cover under half, and the rest lacks a known reason. The sample table records over 9,000 clones. The ten largest clones add up to about 2% of the sample. Sequencing used Treg cells from blood. Explained via the paper, the cell subset or site label denotes: remaining (HLA-DR-negative) circulating blood Treg cells. The receptors derive from a donor aged 2-35 years with juvenile idiopathic arthritis.

The V gene is TRBV7-2, the J gene TRBJ2-1; the TCRdb call, TRBD2, lacks DNA for checking. The germline V gene encodes CDR1 SGHTA and CDR2 FQGNSA. CDR3 length equals 13 residues. No coding sequence is recorded. CDR3 residues: CASSISAPGEQFF.

This chain connects TRBV6-5 to TRBJ2-3; no DNA is available, so the TRBD1 call from TCRdb remains unchecked. Germline V lookup: CDR1 MNHEY, CDR2 SVGAGI. The CDR3 consists of 13 residues. This entry has no DNA. The CDR3 loop is CASTLTGTDTQYF.

The J gene is TRBJ2-5, the V gene TRBV5-1; with no DNA, the TCRdb D assignment of TRBD1 cannot be verified. Germline V CDR1 and CDR2: SGHRS, YFSETQ. The CDR3 length is 13 residues. No coding sequence is recorded. The CDR3: CASSLSGVETQYF.

Its frequency marks this clone as medium-sized. The gene calls are TRBV10-3 and TRBJ2-4; there is no DNA to check the TCRdb D call of TRBD2. The V gene's germline CDR1 is ENHRY and CDR2 SYGVKD. The CDR3 spans 17 residues. No coding sequence is recorded. The CDR3 loop is CATSRISGDLAKNIQYF.

CDR3 region: CASSFYPGTGGYEQYF. The chain carries TRBV5-4 and TRBJ2-7; TCRdb's D call, TRBD1, is unchecked because there is no DNA. The CDR3 has 16 residues. DNA for this receptor is not on file. Germline CDR1 reads SGHNT; CDR2 reads YYREEE (reference sequence).

This clone is deemed medium-sized by its frequency. CDR3 region: CASSLVGEGNTIYF. The gene calls are TRBV5-5 and TRBJ1-3. CDR3 length: 14 amino acids. No DNA sequence is on record. Germline V gives CDR1 SGHKS, CDR2 YYEKEE (reference sequence).

Measured by frequency, this clone is medium-sized. V gene TRBV19 combines with J gene TRBJ1-5; absent DNA, TCRdb's TRBD1 call cannot be checked. This CDR3 has 15 amino acids. DNA is not on record. From germline, CDR1 is LNHDA and CDR2 SQIVND (reference sequence). This CDR3 reads CASSISGTTYQPQHF.

The genes are TRBV23-1 and TRBJ1-5. TRBV23-1 is reported as an ORF; its role is uncertain. The CDR3 is 18 residues long. The nucleotide record is missing. The CDR3 sequence is CASSHIRASCFYNQPQHF.

The chain recombines TRBV4-2 with TRBJ2-5; there is no DNA to check the TCRdb D call of TRBD1. The CDR3 is 15 residues long. No DNA sequence is on record. Germline V gene sequence: CDR1 LGHNA, CDR2 YNFKEQ. The CDR3 here is CASSPQFWPQETQYF.

The V call is TRBV6-6, the J call TRBJ1-5. Per germline, CDR1 MNHNY and CDR2 SVGAGI (reference sequence). The length of the CDR3 is 14 residues. The entry carries no DNA sequence. CDR3 region: CASGHPGTYQPQHF.

This clone ranks as medium-sized in terms of frequency. The chain carries TRBV29-1 and TRBJ1-3; there is no DNA to check the TCRdb D call of TRBD1. The germline V gene encodes CDR1 SQVTM and CDR2 ANQGSEA. The CDR3 contains 14 residues. This entry has no DNA. CDR3 amino acids: CSVEHRGLRGGIYF.

This sequence joins TRBV11-3 and TRBJ1-1. The CDR3 is 13 amino acids. No DNA has been recorded. Germline CDR1 reads SGHNT; CDR2 reads YENEEA. CDR3 loop: CASSLMEGTEAFF.

The chain employs TRBV18 and TRBJ1-5. This CDR3 has 14 amino acids. No DNA sequence is on record. CDR1 and CDR2 (germline): KGHSH, LQKENI. This CDR3 is CASSPDSRHQPQHF.

The chain recombines TRBV5-1 with TRBJ1-2; the TCRdb call, TRBD1, lacks DNA for checking. This CDR3 is 14 amino acids long. The coding DNA is unavailable. The V gene's germline CDR1 is SGHRS and CDR2 YFSETQ. CDR3 sequence reads: CASSPGQIYDGYTF.

V usage is TRBV5-6 and J usage is TRBJ2-7. CDR1 SGHDT and CDR2 YYEEEE come from the germline V gene. This CDR3 contains 16 residues. No nucleotide data were recorded. CDR3: CASSLLGRLISHEQYF.

This chain connects TRBV18 to TRBJ1-5. From germline, CDR1 is KGHSH and CDR2 LQKENI. This CDR3 has 14 amino acids. The DNA sequence is not available. This chain's CDR3 is CASSPGGGSQPQHF.

The chain employs TRBV7-2 and TRBJ2-7. The CDR3 runs 16 residues. No DNA sequence is on record. Germline CDR1 is SGHTA and CDR2 is FQGNSA. CDR3: CASSLGSPRDHYEQYF.

The V gene is TRBV5-5, the J gene TRBJ1-1; the D call of TRBD1 rests on TCRdb alone, since no DNA is present to check it. CDR3 length: 15 residues. The nucleotide record is missing. The germline CDR1 and CDR2 sequences are SGHKS and YYEKEE (reference sequence). CDR3 residues: CASSLVSPGSTEAFF.